The subject of this entry is one TCR beta chain. A read error may produce the germline difference seen at one junction end. These data belong to a study of technical replicates of blood from a few donors. The germline CDR1 and CDR2 sequences are SSHAT and FNYEAQ (reference sequence). The CDR3 extends over 15 amino acids. The table came from immunoSEQ multiplex PCR; TCRdb's copy has only in-frame clones and leaves some out. The table lists around 89,000 clones, roughly 94% of them singletons, with approximately 0.24% in the top ten. This receptor was identified in a human donor in good health. The chain couples TRBV7-7 to TRBJ2-5; D might be TRBD2 (6 bases). Sample: T cells isolated from PBMCs. For the CDR3, the DNA is TGTGCTAGCAGCTTAGTTGTGGGGGGACAAGAGACCCAGTACTTC. Amino acids: CASSLVVGGQETQYF.